There are many counts of the clone carrying this T cell receptor (beta chain). Its antigen is as yet unknown. This specimen comes from a study of CD8 T cells in ankylosing spondylitis. Findings of the study overall: Ankylosing spondylitis blood appeared to carry a characteristic TCR beta motif of several highly homologous variants. With a CD8+ phenotype, disease-linked clones were relatively rare in peripheral blood.

From the 5' RACE reads, TCRdb called clonotypes with MiXCR, one entry per CDR3 protein. The data show approximately 260,000 distinct CDR3 sequences, with roughly 8.6% seen just once and approximately 7% held by the top ten. V lost 6 bases, J lost 0 bases, and 8 bases lay in between. Germline V gene lookup returns CDR1 DFQATT and CDR2 SNEGSKA (reference sequence). The CDR3 is 13 residues long. Sequencing used blood, either unsorted or a sorted T cell fraction (not recorded which). The source of this sequence is a male donor with ankylosing spondylitis or in good health (not recorded which). The chain combines TRBV20-1 with TRBJ1-4, with no clear D. The CDR3 spells CSARSATNEKLFF. In nucleotides, the CDR3 is TGCAGTGCAAGGTCTGCAACTAATGAAAAACTGTTTTTT.